The clone carrying this TCR beta chain has more than one count but fewer than ten. What it recognizes is unknown. Constant-region reverse primers amplified full-length variable regions, followed by semi-nested Nested Universal Primer A PCR. MiXCR was run by TCRdb on the 5' RACE reads, yielding one entry per CDR3 protein. The sample contains 55,000 to 70,000 distinct CDR3 sequences, 28% of which appear only once. The study's findings and limits: Tumor Treg TCRs overlapped most with tumor naive CD4+ cells. In terms of TCR gene usage, tumor memory CD4+ T cells clustered together with blood and lymph node memory CD4+ cells, as well as with lymph node naive CD4+ cells.

Memory CD4+ T cells were sorted as CD4+CD45RO+CD25- cells. Trimming cost V 5 bases and J 1 base, with 11 bases left between them. Germline V gene lookup returns CDR1 SGHTA and CDR2 FQGTGA. The CDR3 runs to 14 residues. The sequencing input was tumor-infiltrating memory CD4+ T cells sorted from the breast tumor. The subset: memory CD4+ T cells, CD4+CD45RO+CD25-. This chain uses TRBV7-3 with TRBJ1-1; D call uncertain. The TCR originated in a female donor with breast cancer. The CDR3 nucleotides read TGTGCCAGCAGCCCTCAGGCGGGGAACACTGAAGCTTTCTTT. Translation: CASSPQAGNTEAFF.